Sequencing of this T cell receptor (beta chain) was carried out in a study of CD8+ T cells in alopecia areata. This clone was found a few times. This CDR3 is 14 amino acids long. Germline values: CDR1 SQVTM, CDR2 ANQGSEA. V was trimmed by 4 bases and J by 1 base, leaving 13 bases between them. As the sequencing template, cDNA was produced by extracting RNA and reverse transcribing it. Sequencing was performed with immunoSEQ multiplex PCR; in TCRdb, only in-frame clones are kept and a portion is missing. Of 90,000 to 100,000 clones listed, about 40% are singletons. The TCR originated in a human donor with alopecia areata. The sequenced material came from CD4+ T cells sorted from blood. This chain joins TRBV29-1 and TRBJ1-1; maybe TRBD1 (5 bases). CDR3 sequence (DNA): TGCAGCGTTGGCGGGAATAGGGGGAACACTGAAGCTTTCTTT. This translates into CSVGGNRGNTEAFF.